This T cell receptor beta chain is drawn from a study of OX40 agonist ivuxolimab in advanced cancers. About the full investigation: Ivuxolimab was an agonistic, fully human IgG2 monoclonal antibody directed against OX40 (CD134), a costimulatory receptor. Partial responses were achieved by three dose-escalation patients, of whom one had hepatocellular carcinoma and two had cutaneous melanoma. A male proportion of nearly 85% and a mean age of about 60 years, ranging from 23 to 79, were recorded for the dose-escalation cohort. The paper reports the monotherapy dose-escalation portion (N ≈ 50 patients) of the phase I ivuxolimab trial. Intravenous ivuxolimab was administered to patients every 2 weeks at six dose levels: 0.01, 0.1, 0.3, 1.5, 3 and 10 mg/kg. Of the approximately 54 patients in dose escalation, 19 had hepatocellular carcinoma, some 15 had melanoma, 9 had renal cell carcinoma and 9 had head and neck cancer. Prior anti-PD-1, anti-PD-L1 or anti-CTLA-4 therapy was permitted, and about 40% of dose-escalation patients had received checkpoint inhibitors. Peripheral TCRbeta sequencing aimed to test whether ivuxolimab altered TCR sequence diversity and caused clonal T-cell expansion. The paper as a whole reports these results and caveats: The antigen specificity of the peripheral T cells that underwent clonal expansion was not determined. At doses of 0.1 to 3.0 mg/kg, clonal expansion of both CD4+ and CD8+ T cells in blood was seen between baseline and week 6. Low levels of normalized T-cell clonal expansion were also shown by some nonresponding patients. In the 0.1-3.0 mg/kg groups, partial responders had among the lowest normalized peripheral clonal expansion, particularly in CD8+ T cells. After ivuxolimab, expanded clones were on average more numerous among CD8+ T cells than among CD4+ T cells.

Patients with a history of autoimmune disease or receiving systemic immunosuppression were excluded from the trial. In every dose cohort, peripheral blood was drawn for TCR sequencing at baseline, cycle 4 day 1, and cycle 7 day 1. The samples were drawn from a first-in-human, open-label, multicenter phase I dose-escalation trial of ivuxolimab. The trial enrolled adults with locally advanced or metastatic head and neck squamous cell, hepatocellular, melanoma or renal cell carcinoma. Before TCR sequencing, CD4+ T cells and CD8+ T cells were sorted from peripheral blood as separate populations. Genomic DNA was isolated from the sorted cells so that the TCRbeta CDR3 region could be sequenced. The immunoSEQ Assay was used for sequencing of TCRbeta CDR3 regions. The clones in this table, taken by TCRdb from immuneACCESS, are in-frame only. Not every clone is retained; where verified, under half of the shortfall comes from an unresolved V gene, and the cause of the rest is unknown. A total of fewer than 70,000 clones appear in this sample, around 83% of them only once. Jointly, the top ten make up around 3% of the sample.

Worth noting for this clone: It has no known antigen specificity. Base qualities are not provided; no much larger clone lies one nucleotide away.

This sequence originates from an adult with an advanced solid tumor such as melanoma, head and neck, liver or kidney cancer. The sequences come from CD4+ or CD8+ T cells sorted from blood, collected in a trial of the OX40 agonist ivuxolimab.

The nucleotide sequence reads TGTGCCAGTAGTCTCCGGACTAGCGGTAGCACAGATACGCAGTATTTT. Its product reads: CASSLRTSGSTDTQYF. This receptor chain uses TRBV19 and TRBJ2-3; the central 10 bases match TRBD2. Germline trimming: 5 bases from V, 0 bases from J; junction bases outside gene matches: 5. CDR1 LNHDA and CDR2 SQIVND were looked up in the germline V gene (reference sequence). The CDR3 sequence holds 16 residues, the cysteine and phenylalanine included. Left in the record is the CDR3 DNA by itself, 48 bases read in frame from the first base. Extended through the reference TRBV19 and TRBJ2-3 proteins, this CDR3 yields the full variable domain: DGGITQSPKYLFRKEGQNVTLSCEQNLNHDAMYWYRQDPGQGLRLIYYSQIVNDFQKGDIAEGYSVSREKKESFPLTVTSAQKNPTAFYLCASSLRTSGSTDTQYFGPGTRLTVL.